The present entry profiles one T cell receptor (beta chain) with its context. Its antigen is not known. The sample is drawn from a study of T cell responses to AZD1222 COVID-19 vaccine. Study results and caveats: Clonal diversity was possibly underestimated, and white British individuals and females predominated among donors.

The protocol was immunoSEQ multiplex PCR, while the TCRdb copy is restricted to in-frame clones and leaves out a portion. This table has 150,000 to 200,000 clones, approximately 93% appearing once. Germline V gene sequence: CDR1 SEHNR, CDR2 FQNEAQ (reference sequence). V lost 5 bases and J 1 base, leaving 11 bases between the germline ends. CDR3 length: 14 residues. The sample consisted of peripheral blood, taken on day 0 of AZD1222 vaccination. This clonotype was obtained from an adult in good health. The V and J genes are TRBV7-9 and TRBJ1-1; D is unresolved. This chain's CDR3 is CASSGGRPNTEAFF. The DNA for the CDR3 is TGTGCCAGCAGCGGCGGCAGACCGAACACTGAAGCTTTCTTT.